Listed below are T cell receptor beta chains from one sample, sequenced in a study of vaccination and CD4 T cells after COVID-19. One entry per CDR3 protein, called by TCRdb with MiXCR from the PCR reads. The sample shows about 20,000 distinct CDR3 sequences, roughly 60% of them seen only once. Sequencing was performed on CD4+ T cells from blood, taken after SARS-CoV-2 vaccination. These receptors were obtained from a human donor who had recovered from COVID-19. Each CDR3 is given with its conserved first and last residue. A D gene is named only where the DNA matches it firmly. Where a row states a size, it is once, few, many or the class of an expanded clone; other rows omit it.

cdr3_nt: TGTGCCAGCAGCTTAGACGAGGGAGGTGGCACAGATACGCAGTATTTT
cdr3_aa: CASSLDEGGGTDTQYF
d_call: .
v_call: TRBV7-3
j_call: TRBJ2-3
clone_size: .

cdr3_nt: TGTGTCAGGCGGACTAGCGGGAGCACAGATACGCAGTATTTT
cdr3_aa: CVRRTSGSTDTQYF
d_call: TRBD2
v_call: TRBV2
j_call: TRBJ2-3
clone_size: .

cdr3_nt: TGTGCCAGCAGCGTAGTTCGGGGGGAGCTGTTTTTT
cdr3_aa: CASSVVRGELFF
d_call: .
v_call: TRBV9
j_call: TRBJ2-2
clone_size: .

cdr3_nt: TGTGCCAGTACCCCGGACAGGGGGTTGTCACCCCTCCACTTT
cdr3_aa: CASTPDRGLSPLHF
d_call: TRBD1
v_call: TRBV19
j_call: TRBJ1-6
clone_size: few

cdr3_nt: TGTGCCAGCAGCTTGGAACAGGGGACAGGTAGCGAGCAGTACTTC
cdr3_aa: CASSLEQGTGSEQYF
d_call: TRBD1
v_call: TRBV5-4
j_call: TRBJ2-7
clone_size: .

cdr3_nt: TGCAGTGCCGGGGGCTCCCCTCTAACTACGAGCAGTCTTGAGCAGTACTTC
cdr3_aa: CSAGGSPLTTSSLEQYF
d_call: .
v_call: TRBV20-1
j_call: TRBJ2-7
clone_size: .

cdr3_nt: TGTGCCAGCAGTGAAATGGGACAGCCTTATGGCTACACCTTC
cdr3_aa: CASSEMGQPYGYTF
d_call: TRBD1
v_call: TRBV6-1
j_call: TRBJ1-2
clone_size: .

cdr3_nt: TGTGCCAGCGCCACAAGGGTAGGCGGTCAGCCCCAGCATTTT
cdr3_aa: CASATRVGGQPQHF
d_call: .
v_call: TRBV28
j_call: TRBJ1-5
clone_size: .

cdr3_nt: TGCAGTGCTAGAGACCTAGCGGGATGGTATACTAGCACAGATACGCAGTATTTT
cdr3_aa: CSARDLAGWYTSTDTQYF
d_call: TRBD2
v_call: TRBV20-1
j_call: TRBJ2-3
clone_size: .

cdr3_nt: TGTGCCACCAGCAGAGATCGGGCAGGAAACACCATATATTTT
cdr3_aa: CATSRDRAGNTIYF
d_call: .
v_call: TRBV15
j_call: TRBJ1-3
clone_size: few

cdr3_nt: TGCAGTGCTAGAGGAACCGGACAGGTCGGCAATCAGCCCCAGCATTTT
cdr3_aa: CSARGTGQVGNQPQHF
d_call: TRBD1
v_call: TRBV20-1
j_call: TRBJ1-5
clone_size: .

cdr3_nt: TGTGCCAGCAGTTACTCGAGAGGCGGTCCGAACACTGAAGCTTTCTTT
cdr3_aa: CASSYSRGGPNTEAFF
d_call: .
v_call: TRBV6-2/TRBV6-3
j_call: TRBJ1-1
clone_size: .

cdr3_nt: TGTGCCAGCAGCTGGGCGGGGGGAAGGGAATACGAGCAGTACTTC
cdr3_aa: CASSWAGGREYEQYF
d_call: TRBD2
v_call: TRBV28
j_call: TRBJ2-7
clone_size: .

cdr3_nt: TGTGCCAGCAGCTTTGGGACTAGCGGGTTCGGAGTCACCGGGGAGCTGTTTTTT
cdr3_aa: CASSFGTSGFGVTGELFF
d_call: TRBD2
v_call: TRBV7-9
j_call: TRBJ2-2
clone_size: few

cdr3_nt: TGTGCCACCGGACAGATCCTCCTTCAGGGCTACACCTTC
cdr3_aa: CATGQILLQGYTF
d_call: .
v_call: TRBV10-3
j_call: TRBJ1-2
clone_size: .

cdr3_nt: TGTGCCAGCAGGCCTACCAGCCCGGGACAGATTAATTCACCCCTCCACTTT
cdr3_aa: CASRPTSPGQINSPLHF
d_call: TRBD1
v_call: TRBV6-1
j_call: TRBJ1-6
clone_size: .

cdr3_nt: TGCAGTGCTAGGGACAGCCCGAACTATGGCTACACCTTC
cdr3_aa: CSARDSPNYGYTF
d_call: .
v_call: TRBV20-1
j_call: TRBJ1-2
clone_size: .

cdr3_nt: TGTGCCAGCTCATATCAGGGGAACACTGAAGCTTTCTTT
cdr3_aa: CASSYQGNTEAFF
d_call: .
v_call: TRBV18
j_call: TRBJ1-1
clone_size: .

cdr3_nt: TGTGCCAGCAGCTTCGGCGGAGGGTCACCCCTCCACTTT
cdr3_aa: CASSFGGGSPLHF
d_call: .
v_call: TRBV7-9
j_call: TRBJ1-6
clone_size: .

cdr3_nt: TGTGCCTGGAGTGTACGACAGGGGAGAAATTCACCCCTCCACTTT
cdr3_aa: CAWSVRQGRNSPLHF
d_call: TRBD1
v_call: TRBV30
j_call: TRBJ1-6
clone_size: .

cdr3_nt: TGTGCCAGCACCAGTACAGGGGTTATGCAGTTCTTC
cdr3_aa: CASTSTGVMQFF
d_call: TRBD1
v_call: TRBV7-2
j_call: TRBJ2-1
clone_size: few

cdr3_nt: TGTGCCACCGCAGCGGGAGGGGCCGCCTACAATGAGCAGTTCTTC
cdr3_aa: CATAAGGAAYNEQFF
d_call: TRBD2
v_call: TRBV6-1
j_call: TRBJ2-1
clone_size: .

cdr3_nt: TGTGCCACCAGTGATTCCGGGCTCTCTAACTATGGCTACACCTTC
cdr3_aa: CATSDSGLSNYGYTF
d_call: .
v_call: TRBV24-1
j_call: TRBJ1-2
clone_size: few

cdr3_nt: TGTGCCTCGAGATCTAGCGGGAGGGCCGGTGGGGAGCTGTTTTTT
cdr3_aa: CASRSSGRAGGELFF
d_call: TRBD2
v_call: TRBV10-3
j_call: TRBJ2-2
clone_size: .

cdr3_nt: TGTGCCAGCAGCCGGACAGGGCTCAACAATGAGCAGTTCTTC
cdr3_aa: CASSRTGLNNEQFF
d_call: TRBD1
v_call: TRBV7-6
j_call: TRBJ2-1
clone_size: .

cdr3_nt: TGTGCCAGCTCACCGCTCGCAGGGCGGAACACTGAAGCTTTCTTT
cdr3_aa: CASSPLAGRNTEAFF
d_call: .
v_call: TRBV18
j_call: TRBJ1-1
clone_size: .

cdr3_nt: TGTGCCAGCAGAACAGGGAACACTGAAGCTTTCTTT
cdr3_aa: CASRTGNTEAFF
d_call: .
v_call: TRBV6-2/TRBV6-3
j_call: TRBJ1-1
clone_size: few

cdr3_nt: TGCGCCAGCAGCTTGGTGGGGGGAGAGTACAATGAGCAGTTCTTC
cdr3_aa: CASSLVGGEYNEQFF
d_call: .
v_call: TRBV5-1
j_call: TRBJ2-1
clone_size: .

cdr3_nt: TGTGCCAGCAGCCGAAATCCTAGCGGGAACACCGGGGAGCTGTTTTTT
cdr3_aa: CASSRNPSGNTGELFF
d_call: TRBD2
v_call: TRBV27
j_call: TRBJ2-2
clone_size: .

cdr3_nt: TGCAGCGTTGGACAGGAAAAACTGTTTTTT
cdr3_aa: CSVGQEKLFF
d_call: .
v_call: TRBV29-1
j_call: TRBJ1-4
clone_size: .

cdr3_nt: TGCGCCAGCAGTATCCCCGCACAGAGCGGCGAGCAGTACTTC
cdr3_aa: CASSIPAQSGEQYF
d_call: .
v_call: TRBV5-1
j_call: TRBJ2-7
clone_size: .

cdr3_nt: TGTGCCACCGCTAGCGGTGATAGCGCCCGCAATGAGCAGTTCTTC
cdr3_aa: CATASGDSARNEQFF
d_call: TRBD2
v_call: TRBV24-1
j_call: TRBJ2-1
clone_size: .

cdr3_nt: TGTGCCAGCAGTTTTTGGGGGACAGGCTACGAGCAGTACTTC
cdr3_aa: CASSFWGTGYEQYF
d_call: TRBD1
v_call: TRBV28
j_call: TRBJ2-7
clone_size: .

cdr3_nt: TGTGCCATCAGGGGGACTAGCGAGAGGACCAAAAACATTCAGTACTTC
cdr3_aa: CAIRGTSERTKNIQYF
d_call: TRBD2
v_call: TRBV6-1
j_call: TRBJ2-4
clone_size: .

cdr3_nt: TGTGCCAGCAGCCCCGGAGGGGTAGAGACCCAGTACTTC
cdr3_aa: CASSPGGVETQYF
d_call: .
v_call: TRBV5-4
j_call: TRBJ2-5
clone_size: .

cdr3_nt: TGTGCCAGCCAGACGGTGTACAATGAGCAGTTCTTC
cdr3_aa: CASQTVYNEQFF
d_call: .
v_call: TRBV28
j_call: TRBJ2-1
clone_size: .

cdr3_nt: TGCAGTGCCTTAGGACAGGACAACTCCTACGAGCAGTACTTC
cdr3_aa: CSALGQDNSYEQYF
d_call: TRBD1
v_call: TRBV20-1
j_call: TRBJ2-7
clone_size: .

cdr3_nt: TGCGCCAGCAGCGCCCACCCCGGGACAGAAGAGACCCAGTACTTC
cdr3_aa: CASSAHPGTEETQYF
d_call: TRBD1
v_call: TRBV5-1
j_call: TRBJ2-5
clone_size: .

cdr3_nt: TGTGCCAGCAGCCTAGGGGGCTCAGGGGGCACTGAAGCTTTCTTT
cdr3_aa: CASSLGGSGGTEAFF
d_call: TRBD1
v_call: TRBV7-3
j_call: TRBJ1-1
clone_size: .

cdr3_nt: TGTGCCAGCAGGAAGAGCAGGGGGACCCCTTCCTACGAGCAGTACTTC
cdr3_aa: CASRKSRGTPSYEQYF
d_call: TRBD1
v_call: TRBV27
j_call: TRBJ2-7
clone_size: .

cdr3_nt: TGTGCCACCAGTGCCCGGGTGAACACCGGGGAGCTGTTTTTT
cdr3_aa: CATSARVNTGELFF
d_call: .
v_call: TRBV24-1
j_call: TRBJ2-2
clone_size: .

cdr3_nt: TGTGCCAGCAGCACGGCCGGGACTAGCGGGAGAGAGGAGCAGTTCTTC
cdr3_aa: CASSTAGTSGREEQFF
d_call: .
v_call: TRBV21-1
j_call: TRBJ2-1
clone_size: .

cdr3_nt: TGTGCCAGCAGACCAGACTCTGGGGCCAACGTCCTGACTTTC
cdr3_aa: CASRPDSGANVLTF
d_call: .
v_call: TRBV7-3
j_call: TRBJ2-6
clone_size: .

cdr3_nt: TGCAGTGCTATCGACCAGGGGGAGAGCTCTGGGGCCAACGTCCTGACTTTC
cdr3_aa: CSAIDQGESSGANVLTF
d_call: TRBD1
v_call: TRBV20-1
j_call: TRBJ2-6
clone_size: .

cdr3_nt: TGTGCCAGCTCTGAGGGAGAGGCCACCTACGAGCAGTACTTC
cdr3_aa: CASSEGEATYEQYF
d_call: .
v_call: TRBV18
j_call: TRBJ2-7
clone_size: .

cdr3_nt: TGTGCCTGGAATCGGGGGAATCAGCCCCAGCATTTT
cdr3_aa: CAWNRGNQPQHF
d_call: .
v_call: TRBV30
j_call: TRBJ1-5
clone_size: .

cdr3_nt: TGTGCCAGCCGGGACAGGGGGATTCAAGAGACCCAGTACTTC
cdr3_aa: CASRDRGIQETQYF
d_call: TRBD1
v_call: TRBV19
j_call: TRBJ2-5
clone_size: few

cdr3_nt: TGTGCCTGGAGTGTCGGCCTAAGCTCCTACAATGAGCAGTTCTTC
cdr3_aa: CAWSVGLSSYNEQFF
d_call: .
v_call: TRBV30
j_call: TRBJ2-1
clone_size: .

cdr3_nt: TGTGCCACCAGCAAAGGACAGGTTTTGGGCAATCAGCCCCAGCATTTT
cdr3_aa: CATSKGQVLGNQPQHF
d_call: TRBD1
v_call: TRBV15
j_call: TRBJ1-5
clone_size: .

cdr3_nt: TGTGCCTGGACAAGACAGGGGCTAAGGGAGACCCAGTACTTC
cdr3_aa: CAWTRQGLRETQYF
d_call: TRBD1
v_call: TRBV30
j_call: TRBJ2-5
clone_size: .

cdr3_nt: TGTGCCAGCAGCTTATGGCAGACTAGCACAGATACGCAGTATTTT
cdr3_aa: CASSLWQTSTDTQYF
d_call: .
v_call: TRBV5-8
j_call: TRBJ2-3
clone_size: .

cdr3_nt: TGTGCCAGCAGCTCCCACCCCGGGACAGCCTTCAATCAGCCCCAGCATTTT
cdr3_aa: CASSSHPGTAFNQPQHF
d_call: TRBD1
v_call: TRBV5-5
j_call: TRBJ1-5
clone_size: few

cdr3_nt: TGTGCCAGCAGTATGGGAGGGGAGCCGACCTACAATGAGCAGTTCTTC
cdr3_aa: CASSMGGEPTYNEQFF
d_call: TRBD2
v_call: TRBV19
j_call: TRBJ2-1
clone_size: .

cdr3_nt: TGTGCCACCGAGGGACAGGGAAACACTGAAGCTTTCTTT
cdr3_aa: CATEGQGNTEAFF
d_call: TRBD1
v_call: TRBV19
j_call: TRBJ1-1
clone_size: .